Below, 21 T cell receptor beta chains from the same sample are listed, as sequenced in a study of CD8 T cells in ankylosing spondylitis. General observations from the study: Ankylosing spondylitis blood appeared to carry a characteristic TCR beta motif of roughly eight highly homologous variants.

Each CDR3 protein gets one entry after TCRdb re-called the 5' RACE reads with MiXCR. Among roughly 370,000 distinct CDR3 sequences listed, about a fifth were seen once. These receptors' targets are unknown. The sample consisted of blood, either unsorted or a sorted T cell fraction (not recorded which). The receptors were sampled from a male donor with ankylosing spondylitis.

This clonotype was picked up a small number of times. The genes are TRBV7-3 and TRBJ2-3; a weak D match, TRBD1 (5 bases). There are 15 residues in the CDR3. Germline V gene sequence: CDR1 SGHTA, CDR2 FQGTGA. Trimming removed 5 bases from V and 6 bases from J, with 18 bases in between. CDR3 residues: CASSQGVLMGDTQYF. CDR3 nucleotides: TGTGCCAGCAGCCAAGGGGTCCTGATGGGCGATACGCAGTATTTT. Complete variable domain (other parts from reference TRBV7-3 and TRBJ2-3): GAGVSQTPSNKVTEKGKYVELRCDPISGHTALYWYRQSLGQGPEFLIYFQGTGAADDSGLPNDRFFAVRPEGSVSTLKIQRTERGDSAVYLCASSQGVLMGDTQYFGPGTRLTVL.

The chain employs TRBV3-1 and TRBJ1-1; D is unclear. This CDR3 is 13 amino acids long. Germline-derived CDR1 and CDR2 are LGHDT and YNNKEL (reference sequence). V was trimmed by 4 bases and J by 6 bases, leaving 12 bases between them. In DNA, the CDR3 is TGTGCCAGCAGCCGAGGGTCCCGACCTGAAGCTTTCTTT. Translating it yields CASSRGSRPEAFF.

This chain joins TRBV25-1 and TRBJ1-3, with 7 bases aligning to TRBD1. The CDR3 is made up of 13 amino acids. V lost 4 bases to trimming and J lost 5 bases; unmatched junction nucleotides: 2. Germline V CDR1 and CDR2: MGHDK, SYGVNS. The CDR3 here is CASSVQGRNTIYF. CDR3 sequence (DNA): TGTGCCAGCAGTGTACAGGGGAGAAACACCATATATTTT.

The V and J genes are TRBV7-3 and TRBJ2-1; D is perhaps TRBD1 or TRBD2 (5 bases each). CDR3 length: 14 residues. Germline V lookup: CDR1 SGHTA, CDR2 FQGTGA. V dropped 5 bases and J dropped 5 bases, with 13 bases sitting between them. The chain's CDR3 is CASSNTGPNNEQFF. The CDR3 DNA sequence: TGTGCCAGCAGCAACACGGGACCCAACAATGAGCAGTTCTTC. Based on the CDR3 plus reference TRBV7-3 and TRBJ2-1, the full variable domain is GAGVSQTPSNKVTEKGKYVELRCDPISGHTALYWYRQSLGQGPEFLIYFQGTGAADDSGLPNDRFFAVRPEGSVSTLKIQRTERGDSAVYLCASSNTGPNNEQFFGPGTRLTVL.

This clonotype was seen only a few times. V is TRBV28 and J is TRBJ2-3; 9 nucleotides align to TRBD2. The V segment lost 5 bases and the J segment 4 bases; nucleotides outside the gene matches: 7. The V gene's germline CDR1 is MDHEN and CDR2 SYDVKM. There are 15 residues in the CDR3. The CDR3 DNA reads as TGTGCCAGCAGTCTCTCGACTAGCGGATCAGATACGCAGTATTTT. Translation: CASSLSTSGSDTQYF.

This clonotype was recorded at least ten times. The chain joins TRBV12-3 or TRBV12-4 to TRBJ1-3, with D uncertain. This CDR3 has 13 amino acids. Trimming removed 3 bases at V and 2 bases at J, with 5 bases between. The CDR3 reads CASSLQTGNTIYF. In nucleotides, the CDR3 is TGTGCCAGCAGTTTGCAGACTGGAAACACCATATATTTT.

A few counts support this clonotype. The rearrangement uses TRBV6-1 and TRBJ2-7; no firm D call. Trimming cost V 5 bases and J 6 bases, with 11 bases left between them. CDR1 and CDR2 (germline): MNHNS, SASEGT. This CDR3 is built from 12 residues. DNA for the CDR3: TGTGCCAGCAGTTTCTTCTCGATCGAGCAGTACTTC. It specifies CASSFFSIEQYF.

This clonotype was detected only a few times. The V and J genes are TRBV21-1 and TRBJ2-7; the table's TRBD2 call for D was not verified on the DNA. TRBV21-1 is labeled a pseudogene. The CDR3 has 19 amino acids. CDR3 DNA sequence: TGTGCCAGCAGCAAAGTCGGGCTAGCGGGAGGCCTTATTCCATACGAGCAGTACTTC. Encoded protein: CASSKVGLAGGLIPYEQYF.

The chain carries TRBV7-2 and TRBJ2-7; possibly TRBD2 for D (6 bases). The V gene lost 2 bases and the J gene lost 0 bases, with 14 bases spanning the gap. The length of the CDR3 is 16 residues. The germline V gene has CDR1 SGHTA and CDR2 FQGNSA. CDR3 bases: TGTGCCAGCAGCTTAACAGCCAGGGACTTCTCCTACGAGCAGTACTTC. Encoded protein: CASSLTARDFSYEQYF.

Many counts were recorded for this clonotype. The chain joins TRBV9 to TRBJ2-1; tentative D call: TRBD2 (6 bases). The V end lost 1 base, the J end lost 8 bases, and 16 bases lay between the germline ends. This CDR3 comprises 15 residues. In germline, CDR1 is SGDLS, CDR2 YYNGEE. CDR3 amino acids: CASSVQYGSTDEQFF. In nucleotides, the CDR3 is TGTGCCAGCAGCGTACAGTACGGGAGTACGGATGAGCAGTTCTTC.

At least ten counts were recorded for this clonotype. The chain links TRBV5-1 to TRBJ1-5; 7 nucleotides match TRBD1. CDR1 SGHRS and CDR2 YFSETQ come from the germline V gene. The CDR3 has 15 residues. V shed 0 bases, J shed 5 bases, and the junction held 5 bases outside the gene matches. CDR3 bases: TGCGCCAGCAGCTTGGATGGACAGGCTGATCAGCCCCAGCATTTT. It encodes CASSLDGQADQPQHF.

A few counts support this clonotype. V gene TRBV7-3 combines with J gene TRBJ2-1; D remains unclear. Germline V gene data show CDR1 as SGHTA and CDR2 as FQGTGA. The CDR3 contains 12 residues. Trimming took 8 bases from V and 6 from J, leaving 11 bases between them. Here the CDR3 DNA reads TGTGCCAGCGGCACACCGGGCAATGAGCAGTTCTTC. This codes for CASGTPGNEQFF.

In its sample, this clonotype was seen many times. This chain connects TRBV6-2 or TRBV6-3 to TRBJ2-7; no firm D call. The CDR3 length is 12 residues. The V gene's germline CDR1 is MNHEY and CDR2 SVGEGT. The V and J ends lost 4 bases and 1 base respectively, with 5 bases between them. CDR3 bases: TGTGCCAGCAGTTCGGAATCCTACGAGCAGTACTTC. Protein: CASSSESYEQYF.

This clonotype showed up just a few times. The chain uses TRBV7-3 and TRBJ2-7; D gene unclear. The CDR3 runs 14 residues. Germline V gene lookup returns CDR1 SGHTA and CDR2 FQGTGA. The V and J ends lost 5 bases and 0 bases respectively, with 11 bases between them. In DNA form, the CDR3 reads TGTGCCAGCAGCAGGGCTGTGAACTCCTACGAGCAGTACTTC. Translation gives CASSRAVNSYEQYF.

This clonotype occurred many times. The chain recombines TRBV18 with TRBJ1-1; TRBD1 aligns across 8 bases. Per the germline V gene, CDR1 is KGHSH and CDR2 is LQKENI. The trim removed 5 bases at V and 1 base at J, leaving 6 bases unmatched. CDR3 size: 15 residues. CDR3 nucleotide sequence: TGTGCCAGCTCAATCGGACAGGGAACGAACACTGAAGCTTTCTTT. Its protein product is CASSIGQGTNTEAFF.

Concerning this clonotype: The junction and the germline gene differ at one end; a read error may be behind it. The chain is built from TRBV14 and TRBJ2-2; weak D call: TRBD2 (5 bases). The germline CDR1 and CDR2 sequences are SGHDN and FVKESK. This CDR3 is 14 amino acids long. The CDR3 DNA is TGTGCCAGCAGCCATGACCTCAGCACCGGGGAGCTGGTTTTT. Translated, it gives CASSHDLSTGELVF.

CDR3 sequence (DNA): TGTGCCAGCAGTTTATGGGCAGCTCCGAGCTCCTACAATGAGCAGTTCTTC. The encoded protein is CASSLWAAPSSYNEQFF. The chain carries TRBV28 and TRBJ2-1, with D unresolved. The V gene's germline CDR1 is MDHEN and CDR2 SYDVKM. The CDR3 contains 17 residues. V dropped 0 bases and J dropped 0 bases, with 12 bases sitting between them.

This chain links TRBV28 with TRBJ2-7, with D possibly being TRBD2 (6 bases). V was shortened by 3 bases and J by 0 bases, with 12 bases between the two germline ends. There are 15 residues in the CDR3. The germline V gene encodes CDR1 MDHEN and CDR2 SYDVKM. CDR3 protein: CASSFPAGSSYEQYF. DNA for the CDR3: TGTGCCAGCAGTTTTCCTGCGGGAAGCTCCTACGAGCAGTACTTC.

This clonotype came up many times. J is TRBJ2-2 and V is TRBV29-1, with D tentatively TRBD1 (6 bases). CDR3 length: 15 residues. Trimming removed 7 bases from V and 1 base from J, with 16 bases in between. Germline V gene sequence: CDR1 SQVTM, CDR2 ANQGSEA. Here the CDR3 reads CSARYRTENTGELFF. CDR3 DNA sequence: TGCAGCGCCCGATACAGGACAGAGAACACCGGGGAGCTGTTTTTT.

This clonotype was seen a handful of times. The rearrangement links TRBV29-1 to TRBJ1-6; perhaps TRBD1 as D (6 bases). The germline gives CDR1 SQVTM, CDR2 ANQGSEA. Trimming shortened V by 4 bases and J by 9 bases, and 19 bases separated the two germline ends. This CDR3 has 15 amino acids. The CDR3 loop is CSVGQDPSSGSPLHF. CDR3 nucleotide sequence: TGCAGCGTTGGACAGGACCCGAGTTCAGGTTCACCCCTCCACTTT.

This clonotype appeared a few times. CDR3 coding DNA: TGTGCCAGCAGCCGGCTTGCGGGGACGCAGGGGTCCTCCTACAATGAGCAGTTCTTC. This codes for CASSRLAGTQGSSYNEQFF. This chain connects TRBV11-1 to TRBJ2-1; D tentatively fits TRBD1 or TRBD2 (6 bases each). CDR3 size: 19 residues. The germline V gene has CDR1 SGHAT and CDR2 FQDESV (reference sequence). The germline V and J ends were trimmed by 5 bases and 0 bases, with 23 bases remaining between them. The whole variable domain, remainder taken from reference TRBV11-1 and TRBJ2-1, is EAEVAQSPRYKITEKSQAVAFWCDPISGHATLYWYRQILGQGPELLVQFQDESVVDDSQLPKDRFSAERLKGVDSTLKIQPAELGDSAMYLCASSRLAGTQGSSYNEQFFGPGTRLTVL.